These 9 T cell receptor beta chains originate from one sample sequenced in a study of Ad26.COV2.S vaccination and SARS-CoV-2 variants (dated by TCRdb to the early 2020s). Library preparation employed the immunoSEQ multiplex PCR assay. This immuneACCESS table, as held by TCRdb, lists in-frame sequences with V and J called but not all clones. Of the missing ones, under half trace to an unresolved V gene in checked studies; the others have no known cause. Recorded for this sample are around 86,000 clones; more than 70% of them occurred a single time. Together, the top ten hold 16% of the sample. The time point label, read with the paper, signifies: individuals recovered from natural SARS-CoV-2 infection. The input for sequencing was peripheral blood, taken after recovery from COVID-19. The receptors here all came from a human donor who had recovered from COVID-19.

In its sample, this clone was seen a few times. The V call is TRBV5-1, the J call TRBJ1-6; possible D gene TRBD1, 5 bases. The CDR3 runs to 14 residues. V lost 2 bases, J lost 7 bases, and 10 bases lay in between. Germline CDR1 is SGHRS and CDR2 is YFSETQ. CDR3 sequence: CASSLGDGNSPLHF. Here the CDR3 DNA reads TGCGCCAGCAGCTTAGGGGACGGCAATTCACCCCTCCACTTT.

This chain joins TRBV4-2 and TRBJ2-2; D uncertain. Looked up from germline, CDR1 is LGHNA and CDR2 is YNFKEQ. This CDR3 region has 13 residues. V was cut by 1 base and J by 4 bases, with 4 bases left in between. The CDR3 sequence is CASSQGLTGELFF. The CDR3 DNA reads as TGTGCCAGCAGCCAAGGACTCACCGGGGAGCTGTTTTTT.

J is TRBJ1-2 and V is TRBV28, with unresolved D. Germline V gene lookup returns CDR1 MDHEN and CDR2 SYDVKM. V gave up 2 bases and J gave up 6 bases, with 13 bases separating them. This CDR3 has 14 amino acids. The CDR3: CASSLRRKPHGYTF. DNA of the CDR3: TGTGCCAGCAGTTTACGACGGAAACCGCATGGCTACACCTTC.

The chain links TRBV6-5 to TRBJ2-7; 9 bases are shared with TRBD1. Germline CDR1 MNHEY, CDR2 SVGAGI. This CDR3 region has 15 residues. V lost 5 bases, J lost 3 bases, and 8 bases stayed unmatched. This CDR3 is CASSKTGGGVYEQYF. The CDR3 DNA reads TGTGCCAGCAGTAAGACAGGGGGTGGGGTCTACGAGCAGTACTTC.

This chain connects TRBV16 to TRBJ1-5; D remains ambiguous. The V gene lost 3 bases and the J gene lost 7 bases, with 10 bases spanning the gap. In germline, CDR1 is KGHSY, CDR2 FQNENV. The length of the CDR3 is 13 residues. The CDR3 protein is CASSQGGGQPQHF. The CDR3 DNA reads TGTGCCAGCAGCCAGGGTGGCGGACAGCCCCAGCATTTT. Full variable domain (remainder filled in from reference TRBV16 and TRBJ1-5): GEEVAQTPKHLVRGEGQKAKLYCAPIKGHSYVFWYQQVLKNEFKFLISFQNENVFDETGMPKERFSAKCLPNSPCSLEIQATKLEDSAVYFCASSQGGGQPQHFGDGTRLSIL.

CDR3 in DNA: TGTGCCAGCAGCAAATCAGACAGTTATGAGACCCAGTACTTC. Protein product: CASSKSDSYETQYF. The chain links TRBV7-2 to TRBJ2-5; D might be TRBD1 (5 bases). From germline, CDR1 is SGHTA and CDR2 FQGNSA. The CDR3 has 14 residues. Trimming took 5 bases from V and 5 from J, leaving 15 bases between them.

The gene calls are TRBV27 and TRBJ2-7, with D perhaps TRBD1 or TRBD2 (6 bases each). This CDR3 spans 14 amino acids. The V gene's germline CDR1 is MNHEY and CDR2 SMNVEV (reference sequence). V lost 3 bases and J lost 1, with 10 bases in between. The CDR3 DNA reads TGTGCCAGCAGTTTTGGAGGGGGATCCTACGAGCAGTACTTC. Amino acids: CASSFGGGSYEQYF.

The V and J genes are TRBV27 and TRBJ2-7, with TRBD1 as a possible D gene (5 bases). The CDR3 has 13 amino acids. Trimming left V 3 bases short and J 2 bases short, with 8 bases between. Germline V gene sequence: CDR1 MNHEY, CDR2 SMNVEV (reference sequence). CDR3 nucleotide sequence: TGTGCCAGCAGTTTCTCGACAGCCTACGAGCAGTACTTC. This gives the protein CASSFSTAYEQYF.

This rearrangement joins TRBV5-1 to TRBJ2-3; no definite D call. Germline CDR1 reads SGHRS; CDR2 reads YFSETQ. The CDR3 has 12 amino acids. The germline V and J ends were trimmed by 0 bases and 6 bases, with 5 bases remaining between them. CDR3 in DNA: TGCGCCAGCAGCTTGGAAGTGGATACGCAGTATTTT. Its protein is CASSLEVDTQYF.